This T cell receptor beta chain is drawn from a study of blood T cell repertoires in COVID-19. Study context: Material from acute and convalescent COVID-19 was sourced from the United States, Italy and Spain.

The V end lost 6 bases, the J end lost 3 bases, and 11 bases lay between the germline ends. Germline V gene data show CDR1 as KGHDR and CDR2 as SFDVKD. The CDR3 covers 13 residues. The study drew participants aged about 18 to 90 years from approximately 25 US areas. Produced via immunoSEQ multiplex PCR; TCRdb's table is partial and in-frame only. The data hold 200,000 to 250,000 clones, with 70% to 90% observed a single time. The sequenced material came from PBMCs or T cells enriched from blood (not recorded which). The receptor was derived from a woman aged 45-65 years in a cohort exposed to, infected with or recovered from COVID-19 (not recorded which). The V and J genes are TRBV24-1 and TRBJ2-7, with D maybe TRBD1 (6 bases). CDR3 protein: CATSTGTYYEQYF. The CDR3 DNA reads as TGTGCCACCAGTACCGGGACATACTACGAGCAGTACTTC.